One sample yielded the 9 T cell receptor beta chains listed below, sequenced in a study of CD8+CD57+ T cells in acquired aplastic anemia. Genomic DNA, the template, was used for profiling of the TCR beta VDJ and CDR3. A single record per CDR3 protein comes from TCRdb applying MiXCR to the reads. The table has approximately 160,000 distinct CDR3 sequences, 35% to 55% seen once; the top ten hold approximately 1.1%. The sample comprised sorted CD4+, CD8+, or CD8+CD57+ T cells (not recorded which) from PBMCs. Receptors originate from a human donor in good health.

This clonotype has more than one count but fewer than ten. A read error may explain this, as a much larger clone is one base away. This chain's CDR3 is CASTAYSDRPQHF. For the CDR3, the DNA is TGTGCCAGTACCGCTTACTCCGATCGGCCCCAGCATTTT. The J gene is TRBJ1-5, the V gene TRBV19; D remains ambiguous. From germline, CDR1 is LNHDA and CDR2 SQIVND (reference sequence). V was trimmed by 7 bases and J by 9 bases, leaving 16 bases between them. This CDR3 region has 13 residues.

This clonotype was picked up many times. The rearrangement uses TRBV5-1 and TRBJ2-3; D might be TRBD1 (6 bases). CDR1 is SGHRS and CDR2 is YFSETQ in the germline V gene. This CDR3 is 15 amino acids long. V was clipped by 0 bases and J by 0 bases, with 8 bases between them. CDR3 residues: CASSLAGGSTDTQYF. The CDR3 nucleotides read TGCGCCAGCAGCTTGGCTGGGGGCAGCACAGATACGCAGTATTTT.

The chain combines TRBV7-9 with TRBJ2-3, with a tentative D call TRBD2 (5 bases). V was pared by 1 base and J by 7 bases, with 6 bases between. CDR3 size: 12 residues. Germline V gene sequence: CDR1 SEHNR, CDR2 FQNEAQ (reference sequence). CDR3 nucleotide sequence: TGTGCCAGCAGCTTAGACGGGAATACGCAGTATTTT. It is translated as CASSLDGNTQYF.

The V gene is TRBV28, the J gene TRBJ2-2, with D hard to call. This CDR3 is 13 amino acids long. V was trimmed by 10 bases and J by 0 bases, leaving 9 bases between them. The V gene's germline CDR1 is MDHEN and CDR2 SYDVKM. The CDR3 sequence is CATPAANTGELFF. Here the CDR3 DNA reads TGTGCCACCCCGGCAGCGAACACCGGGGAGCTGTTTTTT.

V usage is TRBV20-1 and J usage is TRBJ1-4; no definite D call. Germline V CDR1 and CDR2: DFQATT, SNEGSKA (reference sequence). The CDR3 totals 10 residues. V was pared by 0 bases and J by 7 bases, with 0 bases between. The CDR3 is CSARDEKLFF. The DNA of the CDR3 is TGCAGTGCTAGAGATGAAAAACTGTTTTTT.

This clonotype was detected many times. This chain connects TRBV6-5 to TRBJ2-3, with 9 bases lining up with TRBD2. CDR1 and CDR2 (germline): MNHEY, SVGAGI. The CDR3 is 15 amino acids. V was pared by 6 bases and J by 5 bases, with 9 bases of the junction left unmatched. The CDR3 nucleotides are TGTGCCAGCAGACCTTTAGCGGGGGCGGGAGATACGCAGTATTTT. Translated: CASRPLAGAGDTQYF.

This rearrangement joins TRBV9 to TRBJ1-1; D is unclear. CDR1 is SGDLS, CDR2 YYNGEE, per germline. The CDR3 contains 15 residues. V was pared by 3 bases and J by 0 bases, with 12 bases between. CDR3 loop: CASSAQVSLNTEAFF. CDR3 sequence (DNA): TGTGCCAGCAGCGCCCAGGTCAGTTTGAACACTGAAGCTTTCTTT.

This clonotype was picked up many times. The V gene is TRBV5-6, the J gene TRBJ2-1; perhaps D is TRBD1 or TRBD2 (5 bases each). CDR3 size: 13 residues. Per germline, CDR1 SGHDT and CDR2 YYEEEE. Trimming took off 0 bases at V and 10 bases at J, with 11 bases between the two ends. CDR3 nucleotide sequence: TGTGCCAGCAGCTTGGGGGGGATGGGGGAGCAGTTCTTC. Translation gives CASSLGGMGEQFF.

The count of this clonotype is one. The rearrangement links TRBV20-1 to TRBJ2-3; tentatively, D is TRBD2 (5 bases). The CDR3 contains 16 residues. Germline assignment: CDR1 DFQATT and CDR2 SNEGSKA (reference sequence). With 5 bases removed from V and 1 base from J, the gap between germline ends came to 19 bases. The CDR3 nucleotides are TGCAGTGCTTCCCTTCTGACGGGGATTCGCACAGATACGCAGTATTTT. Amino acids: CSASLLTGIRTDTQYF.